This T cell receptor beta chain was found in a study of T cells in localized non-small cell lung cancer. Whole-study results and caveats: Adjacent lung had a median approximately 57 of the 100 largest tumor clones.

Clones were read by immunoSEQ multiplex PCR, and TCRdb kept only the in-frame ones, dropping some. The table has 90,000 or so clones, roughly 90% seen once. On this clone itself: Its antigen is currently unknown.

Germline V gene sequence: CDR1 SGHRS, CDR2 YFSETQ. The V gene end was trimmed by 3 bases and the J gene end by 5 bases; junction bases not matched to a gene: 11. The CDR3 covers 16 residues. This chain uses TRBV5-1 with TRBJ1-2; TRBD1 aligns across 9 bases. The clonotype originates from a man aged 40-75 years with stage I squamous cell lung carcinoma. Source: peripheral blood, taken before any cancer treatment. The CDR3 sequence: CASSWGDRAQNYGYTF. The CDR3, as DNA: TGCGCCAGCAGCTGGGGGGACAGGGCACAGAATTATGGCTACACCTTC. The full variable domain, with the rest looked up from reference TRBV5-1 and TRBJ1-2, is KAGVTQTPRYLIKTRGQQVTLSCSPISGHRSVSWYQQTPGQGLQFLFEYFSETQRNKGNFPGRFSGRQFSNSRSEMNVSTLELGDSALYLCASSWGDRAQNYGYTFGSGTRLTVV.